Shown below are 6 T cell receptor beta chains from a single sample sequenced in a study of blood T cell repertoires in COVID-19. Assay used: immunoSEQ multiplex PCR; TCRdb lists only in-frame clones, some missing. This table has some 80,000 clones, approximately 84% appearing once. The sequenced material came from peripheral blood. Source of these receptors: a human donor in a cohort sampled during active COVID-19.

The rearrangement uses TRBV7-2 and TRBJ2-2; D might be TRBD2 (6 bases). Germline CDR1 reads SGHTA; CDR2 reads FQGNSA. This CDR3 is built from 14 residues. Trimming took 4 bases from V and 7 from J, leaving 13 bases between them. This CDR3 is CASSSSGGFGELFF. CDR3 in DNA: TGTGCCAGCAGCTCAAGCGGAGGGTTCGGGGAGCTGTTTTTT. Looking up the rest from reference TRBV7-2 and TRBJ2-2 gives the full variable domain: GAGVSQSPSNKVTEKGKDVELRCDPISGHTALYWYRQSLGQGLEFLIYFQGNSAPDKSGLPSDRFSAERTGGSVSTLTIQRTQQEDSAVYLCASSSSGGFGELFFGEGSRLTVL.

The chain combines TRBV28 with TRBJ1-4; a weak D match, TRBD1 (6 bases). V lost 2 bases and J lost 2, with 12 bases in between. Germline V gene lookup returns CDR1 MDHEN and CDR2 SYDVKM. This CDR3 comprises 16 residues. The CDR3 loop is CASSLQGQGTNEKLFF. The CDR3 DNA follows: TGTGCCAGCAGTTTACAGGGGCAGGGCACTAATGAAAAACTGTTTTTT.

The chain employs TRBV28 and TRBJ1-2, with D tentatively TRBD1 (5 bases). V dropped 3 bases and J dropped 0 bases, with 14 bases sitting between them. CDR1 is MDHEN and CDR2 is SYDVKM in the germline V gene. The length of the CDR3 is 16 residues. The CDR3 is CASSFQSLGPNYGYTF. The CDR3 nucleotides are TGTGCCAGCAGTTTTCAAAGTTTGGGGCCTAACTATGGCTACACCTTC.

The chain has TRBV7-9 and TRBJ2-7, with a weak D call TRBD1 (5 bases). Germline V gene data show CDR1 as SEHNR and CDR2 as FQNEAQ (reference sequence). V lost 3 bases to trimming and J lost 3 bases, with 12 bases between them. This CDR3 spans 14 amino acids. DNA for the CDR3: TGTGCCAGCAGCTTGGATATCCAGGGCTACGAGCAGTACTTC. This sequence encodes CASSLDIQGYEQYF.

This rearrangement joins TRBV30 to TRBJ2-3, with 7 bases matching TRBD1. CDR1 and CDR2 (germline): GTSNPN, SVGIG (reference sequence). The J segment lost 2 bases and the V segment lost 3 bases, leaving 8 bases of the junction unmatched. The length of the CDR3 is 15 residues. CDR3 region: CAWSPGQDNTDTQYF. The DNA of the CDR3 is TGTGCCTGGAGCCCCGGACAGGACAACACAGATACGCAGTATTTT.

The count of this clone is one. The chain joins TRBV5-1 to TRBJ2-1; D is ambiguous. The CDR3 has 13 amino acids. V lost 0 bases and J lost 5, with 6 bases in between. Germline V CDR1 and CDR2: SGHRS, YFSETQ. In DNA form, the CDR3 reads TGCGCCAGCAGCTTGGGCGCAAACAATGAGCAGTTCTTC. This sequence encodes CASSLGANNEQFF.